The T cell receptor beta chain under discussion was sequenced for a study of blood T cells in healthy people across ages. The individuals who served as donors were healthy Caucasians living in Russia, aged roughly 6 to 90. Study conclusions and caveats: Possibly confounding the expanded clonotype changes was the fact that donor CMV status was unknown.

Sample-barcoded 5' priming and a J-beta primer mix drove a second PCR of roughly 6 to 12 cycles. TCRdb reprocessed the 5' RACE reads via MiXCR and lists one record per CDR3 protein. In the table there are hundreds of thousands of distinct CDR3 sequences, roughly 21% of which are singletons. The CDR3 has 15 residues. Germline loops: CDR1 SGHRS, CDR2 YFSETQ. This clonotype appeared a single time. Its antigen is undetermined. The chain links TRBV5-1 to TRBJ2-1; TRBD1 agrees at 8 bases. The end of the DNA aligns better with TRBJ2-7, so the J call may be wrong. This clonotype was sampled from a man between 65 and 85 years old in good health. The sample taken for sequencing was blood. CDR3: CASSLADRDSYEQYF. In nucleotides, the CDR3 is TGCGCCAGCAGCTTGGCGGACAGGGACTCCTACGAGCAGTACTTC.